Below, 32 T cell receptor beta chains from the same sample are listed, as sequenced in a study of T cells in Graves' hyperthyroidism and ophthalmopathy. There were TCR beta CDR3 regions amplified from RNA transcripts. First-round RT-PCR with HTBI primers amplified the TCR CDR3 region. One entry per CDR3 protein results from TCRdb running MiXCR on the multiplex PCR reads. Here the sample spans approximately 400,000 distinct CDR3 sequences, 15% to 19% being singletons. Sequenced sample: blood. The receptors stem from a woman under 30 with Graves' hyperthyroidism.

The table lists this clonotype with many counts. J is TRBJ1-4 and V is TRBV12-3 or TRBV12-4; tentatively, D is TRBD1 (5 bases). The CDR3 extends over 15 amino acids. V dropped 8 bases and J dropped 0 bases, with 13 bases sitting between them. CDR3 sequence reads: CASRGGDATNEKLFF. Here the CDR3 DNA reads TGTGCCAGCCGGGGGGGGGACGCAACTAATGAAAAACTGTTTTTT.

The gene calls are TRBV19 and TRBJ2-5, with D perhaps matching TRBD1 (6 bases). V was shortened by 6 bases and J by 5 bases, with 19 bases between the two germline ends. The CDR3 extends over 15 amino acids. Germline V gene lookup returns CDR1 LNHDA and CDR2 SQIVND (reference sequence). CDR3 in amino acids: CASSQRTVPRETQYF. The CDR3, as DNA: TGTGCCAGTAGCCAACGGACAGTCCCCCGGGAGACCCAGTACTTC.

This clonotype was seen at least ten times. The chain joins TRBV5-4 to TRBJ2-7; D is perhaps TRBD2 (6 bases). V was shortened by 4 bases and J by 2 bases, with 13 bases between the two germline ends. There are 14 residues in the CDR3. Germline-derived CDR1 and CDR2 are SGHNT and YYREEE (reference sequence). The CDR3 coding sequence is TGTGCCAGCAGCCCCGCGGGGAACCCCTACGAGCAGTACTTC. Its protein is CASSPAGNPYEQYF. The whole variable domain, remainder taken from reference TRBV5-4 and TRBJ2-7, is ETGVTQSPTHLIKTRGQQVTLRCSSQSGHNTVSWYQQALGQGPQFIFQYYREEENGRGNFPPRFSGLQFPNYSSELNVNALELDDSALYLCASSPAGNPYEQYFGPGTRLTVT.

This clonotype was observed many times. The J gene is TRBJ1-1, the V gene TRBV29-1; no definite D call. This CDR3 is built from 15 residues. Trimming removed 4 bases at V and 5 bases at J, with 20 bases between. Per germline, CDR1 SQVTM and CDR2 ANQGSEA. The CDR3 region is CSVASVQRSMTEAFF. In DNA form, the CDR3 reads TGCAGCGTTGCTTCTGTACAGCGGTCGATGACTGAAGCTTTCTTT.

This clonotype has a count of ten or more. This chain uses TRBV25-1 with TRBJ2-5; 8 nucleotides match TRBD2. The germline V gene encodes CDR1 MGHDK and CDR2 SYGVNS. V dropped 2 bases and J dropped 2; count of bases not matched to a gene: 10. This CDR3 has 17 amino acids. DNA for the CDR3: TGTGCCAGCAGTGAAGGATTTAGCGGGGATTTACAAGAGACCCAGTACTTC. It yields the protein CASSEGFSGDLQETQYF. Full variable domain (remainder filled in from reference TRBV25-1 and TRBJ2-5): EADIYQTPRYLVIGTGKKITLECSQTMGHDKMYWYQQDPGMELHLIHYSYGVNSTEKGDLSSESTVSRIRTEHFPLTLESARPSHTSQYLCASSEGFSGDLQETQYFGPGTRLLVL.

The V gene is TRBV12-5, the J gene TRBJ2-1; 8 bases are a match to TRBD1. CDR3 length equals 14 residues. Germline V lookup: CDR1 LGHNT, CDR2 FRNRAP. The V and J ends lost 8 bases and 0 bases, in that order; junction bases with no gene match: 3. Here the CDR3 reads CASSQGASYNEQFF. In DNA form, the CDR3 reads TGTGCTAGTTCCCAGGGGGCCTCCTACAATGAGCAGTTCTTC.

This clonotype was observed many times. The chain links TRBV5-1 to TRBJ1-1; perhaps TRBD1 as D (5 bases). This CDR3 region has 14 residues. CDR1 SGHRS and CDR2 YFSETQ come from the germline V gene. Trimming removed 2 bases from V and 1 base from J, with 9 bases in between. The CDR3 nucleotides read TGCGCCAGCAGCTTTCCTGGACAGAACACTGAAGCTTTCTTT. Protein: CASSFPGQNTEAFF.

This clonotype was recorded at least ten times. The V and J genes are TRBV7-2 and TRBJ2-1; perhaps TRBD2 as D (6 bases). Germline CDR1 SGHTA, CDR2 FQGNSA. CDR3 length: 16 amino acids. V was pared by 5 bases and J by 3 bases, with 17 bases between. Here the CDR3 reads CASSGGASPYYNEQFF. The DNA of the CDR3 is TGTGCCAGCAGCGGCGGGGCTAGCCCCTACTACAATGAGCAGTTCTTC. Complete variable domain (other parts from reference TRBV7-2 and TRBJ2-1): GAGVSQSPSNKVTEKGKDVELRCDPISGHTALYWYRQSLGQGLEFLIYFQGNSAPDKSGLPSDRFSAERTGGSVSTLTIQRTQQEDSAVYLCASSGGASPYYNEQFFGPGTRLTVL.

This clonotype was observed a few times. One base away lies a much larger clone, so this may be a sequencing read error. DNA of the CDR3: TGTGCCAGCAGCCGGACGGGCAGCACACCCCTCCACTTT. It is translated as CASSRTGSTPLHF. This chain links TRBV3-1 with TRBJ1-6; D unresolved. From germline, CDR1 is LGHDT and CDR2 YNNKEL (reference sequence). Trimming removed 4 bases from V and 11 bases from J, with 12 bases in between. The CDR3 totals 13 residues.

In its sample, this clonotype was seen many times. V usage is TRBV2 and J usage is TRBJ1-5; D gene uncertain. The CDR3 sequence is 13 residues long. Trimming left V 7 bases short and J 0 bases short, with 7 bases between. Germline V gene sequence: CDR1 SNHLY, CDR2 FYNNEI. DNA of the CDR3: TGTGCCAGCATGCGGAATAGCAATCAGCCCCAGCATTTT. This gives the protein CASMRNSNQPQHF.

Only a few counts were recorded for this clonotype. The chain recombines TRBV20-1 with TRBJ2-3; D call uncertain. Germline assignment: CDR1 DFQATT and CDR2 SNEGSKA (reference sequence). Trimming cost V 5 bases and J 2 bases, with 11 bases left between them. The CDR3 loop spans 13 amino acids. The CDR3 spells CSAHWGTTDTQYF. CDR3 DNA: TGCAGTGCTCACTGGGGTACCACAGATACGCAGTATTTT.

Concerning this clonotype: The CDR3 does not end in the conserved phenylalanine or tryptophan, so this is likely a read error. The J gene is TRBJ2-1, the V gene TRBV10-3, with D maybe TRBD2 (6 bases). The CDR3 loop spans 14 amino acids. V was clipped by 4 bases and J by 8 bases, with 15 bases between them. CDR1 is ENHRY, CDR2 SYGVKD, per germline. The CDR3 region is CAISGMRGVDEQFV. As DNA, the CDR3 is TGTGCCATCAGTGGAATGCGGGGAGTCGATGAGCAGTTCGTC.

This clonotype occurred many times. The V and J genes are TRBV7-9 and TRBJ2-1; no definite D call. Germline V lookup: CDR1 SEHNR, CDR2 FQNEAQ (reference sequence). Trimming took 5 bases from V and 12 from J, leaving 20 bases between them. This CDR3 region has 14 residues. The CDR3 bases are TGTGCCAGCAGCCCCGTTAGGTCTTTTGAACGGCAGTTCTTC. Its translation: CASSPVRSFERQFF. The whole variable domain, filled in from reference TRBV7-9 and TRBJ2-1, reads DTGVSQNPRHKITKRGQNVTFRCDPISEHNRLYWYRQTLGQGPEFLTYFQNEAQLEKSRLLSDRFSAERPKGSFSTLEIQRTEQGDSAMYLCASSPVRSFERQFFGPGTRLTVL.

The chain links TRBV19 to TRBJ1-5, with a weak D call TRBD1 (5 bases). Germline V gives CDR1 LNHDA, CDR2 SQIVND (reference sequence). Trimming removed 5 bases from V and 7 bases from J, with 9 bases in between. CDR3 length: 12 amino acids. DNA for the CDR3: TGTGCCAGTAGTGAACAGGTCCAGCCCCAGCATTTT. Its protein is CASSEQVQPQHF.

The chain combines TRBV6-2 or TRBV6-3 with TRBJ2-3, with D perhaps matching TRBD1 or TRBD2 (5 bases each). There are 13 residues in the CDR3. Trimming removed 11 bases from V and 2 bases from J, with 14 bases in between. Germline V gives CDR1 MNHEY, CDR2 SVGEGT. This CDR3 is CAGGGGVTDTQYF. In DNA form, the CDR3 reads TGTGCCGGGGGTGGCGGCGTCACAGATACGCAGTATTTT.

This clonotype was observed many times. V and J are TRBV2 and TRBJ2-3, with 12 nucleotides matching TRBD2. J lost 2 bases, V lost 6 bases, and 9 bases had no gene match. Germline lookup yields CDR1 SNHLY and CDR2 FYNNEI. This CDR3 is built from 17 residues. The CDR3 spells CASSVAPSGGDTDTQYF. DNA for the CDR3: TGTGCCAGCAGCGTTGCCCCTAGCGGGGGGGACACAGATACGCAGTATTTT. Supplemented by reference TRBV2 and TRBJ2-3, the full variable domain reads EPEVTQTPSHQVTQMGQEVILRCVPISNHLYFYWYRQILGQKVEFLVSFYNNEISEKSEIFDDQFSVERPDGSNFTLKIRSTKLEDSAMYFCASSVAPSGGDTDTQYFGPGTRLTVL.

The sample holds many counts of this clonotype. V usage is TRBV30 and J usage is TRBJ2-2, with D unclear. The CDR3 sequence is 11 residues long. V lost 5 bases and J lost 5, with 6 bases in between. Germline assignment: CDR1 GTSNPN and CDR2 SVGIG (reference sequence). For the CDR3, the DNA is TGTGCCTGGGGGAAGACCGGGGAGCTGTTTTTT. Its translation: CAWGKTGELFF. Looking up the rest from reference TRBV30 and TRBJ2-2 gives the full variable domain: SQTIHQWPATLVQPVGSPLSLECTVEGTSNPNLYWYRQAAGRGLQLLFYSVGIGQISSEVPQNLSASRPQDRQFILSSKKLLLSDSGFYLCAWGKTGELFFGEGSRLTVL.

This clonotype was found a few times. This chain links TRBV6-1 with TRBJ2-7; either TRBD1 or TRBD2 may fit D (6 bases each). V was trimmed by 7 bases and J by 2 bases, leaving 15 bases between them. The CDR3 has 14 amino acids. Germline CDR1 is MNHNS and CDR2 is SASEGT. CDR3 bases: TGTGCCAGCAAGGGGGATGGGGGGCCCTACGAGCAGTACTTC. The encoded protein is CASKGDGGPYEQYF.

At least ten counts were recorded for this clonotype. The chain recombines TRBV20-1 with TRBJ1-1; D gene unclear. This CDR3 has 13 residues. V dropped 3 bases and J dropped 3 bases, with 11 bases sitting between them. Germline V gene sequence: CDR1 DFQATT, CDR2 SNEGSKA (reference sequence). CDR3 nucleotide sequence: TGCAGTGCTAGCCTGCCTGGGGACACTGAAGCTTTCTTT. Translated, it gives CSASLPGDTEAFF.

The rearrangement joins TRBV5-1 to TRBJ2-5; 7 bases fit TRBD1. V shed 4 bases and J 4 bases; nucleotides not matched to a gene: 13. Germline CDR1 SGHRS, CDR2 YFSETQ. The CDR3 covers 16 residues. The CDR3 loop reads CASSITGAWGGETQYF. For the CDR3, the DNA is TGCGCCAGCAGCATTACAGGGGCCTGGGGTGGAGAGACCCAGTACTTC.

This clonotype was recorded at least ten times. The chain employs TRBV10-3 and TRBJ2-7, with TRBD1 identical over 10 bases. V trimming: 6 bases; J trimming: 0 bases; junction bases outside the gene matches: 5. Germline CDR1 is ENHRY and CDR2 is SYGVKD. The CDR3 is 15 amino acids. CDR3 sequence: CAISGGQGDSYEQYF. CDR3 DNA: TGTGCCATCAGCGGAGGACAGGGGGACTCCTACGAGCAGTACTTC.

Ten or more counts support this clonotype. The V call is TRBV30, the J call TRBJ2-3; the D gene is possibly TRBD1 (6 bases). V was pared by 2 bases and J by 6 bases, with 12 bases between. The CDR3 is made up of 13 amino acids. Germline CDR1 GTSNPN, CDR2 SVGIG (reference sequence). The CDR3 sequence: CAWSTRTADTQYF. DNA for the CDR3: TGTGCCTGGAGTACACGGACAGCTGATACGCAGTATTTT.

The table lists this clonotype with many counts. J is TRBJ1-2 and V is TRBV7-8; D not certain. Trimming cost V 0 bases and J 0 bases, with 8 bases left between them. The CDR3 extends over 15 amino acids. CDR1 is SGHVS, CDR2 FQNEAQ, per germline. The CDR3 here is CASSLAAGANYGYTF. CDR3 DNA: TGTGCCAGCAGCTTAGCGGCGGGAGCTAACTATGGCTACACCTTC. The variable domain in full, with the rest retrieved from reference TRBV7-8 and TRBJ1-2, is GAGVSQSPRYKVAKRGQDVALRCDPISGHVSLFWYQQALGQGPEFLTYFQNEAQLDKSGLPSDRFFAERPEGSVSTLKIQRTQQEDSAVYLCASSLAAGANYGYTFGSGTRLTVV.

This clonotype has ten or more counts. The rearrangement uses TRBV29-1 and TRBJ1-2; tentatively, D is TRBD1 (5 bases). Trimming removed 7 bases at V and 8 bases at J, with 17 bases between. CDR1 is SQVTM and CDR2 is ANQGSEA in the germline V gene. The length of the CDR3 is 12 residues. The CDR3 sequence: CSAPSGDAGYTF. The CDR3 bases are TGCAGCGCCCCCTCTGGGGACGCGGGCTACACCTTC.

The table lists this clonotype with many counts. The chain is built from TRBV5-8 and TRBJ2-1; TRBD2 agrees at 8 bases. V lost 5 bases, J lost 7 bases, and 14 bases stayed unmatched. Per germline, CDR1 SGHTS and CDR2 YDEGEE. The CDR3 is 16 amino acids. For the CDR3, the DNA is TGTGCCAGCAGACTATCCGGGACTAGTTCGGTGAATGAGCAGTTCTTC. This sequence encodes CASRLSGTSSVNEQFF.

The sample holds many counts of this clonotype. The rearrangement uses TRBV28 and TRBJ1-5, with 7 bases identical to TRBD1. Trimming cost V 7 bases and J 7 bases; bases outside gene matches: 10. Germline loops: CDR1 MDHEN, CDR2 SYDVKM. The CDR3 length is 14 residues. The CDR3 spells CASITGATRQPQHF. CDR3 bases: TGTGCCAGCATAACAGGGGCGACTCGGCAGCCCCAGCATTTT.

Details on this clonotype: Germline is not matched at one junction end, which may reflect a read error. The V gene is TRBV28, the J gene TRBJ2-7; D is possibly TRBD2 (7 bases). This CDR3 spans 18 amino acids. Germline V gene lookup returns CDR1 MDHEN and CDR2 SYDVKM. The CDR3, as DNA: TGCGCCAGCAGCCAAGAGAGGGGGGGATTCCAATGGAGCTACGAGCAGTACTTC. Encoded protein: CASSQERGGFQWSYEQYF.

This clonotype has a count of ten or more. The V gene is TRBV2, the J gene TRBJ1-4; TRBD1 matches 7 bases. J gave up 10 bases and V 4 bases, and 3 bases lay outside the gene matches. The germline gives CDR1 SNHLY, CDR2 FYNNEI. The CDR3 loop spans 12 amino acids. CDR3 bases: TGTGCCAGCAGTGTACAGGGGTCAAAACTGTTTTTT. It is translated as CASSVQGSKLFF.

Ten or more counts support this clonotype. The rearrangement uses TRBV12-3 or TRBV12-4 and TRBJ2-7; 7 bases map to TRBD2. CDR3 length equals 13 residues. J gave up 6 bases and V 3 bases, and 5 bases lay outside the gene matches. Here the CDR3 reads CASSLGGVGEQYF. The CDR3 DNA reads as TGTGCCAGCAGTTTGGGAGGGGTCGGCGAGCAGTACTTC.

This chain uses TRBV4-1 with TRBJ2-3; a weak D match, TRBD1 (5 bases). The length of the CDR3 is 13 residues. V lost 0 bases, J lost 6 bases, and 7 bases lay in between. Germline CDR1 and CDR2: MGHRA and YSYEKL. The CDR3 nucleotides are TGCGCCAGCAGCCAAGAAGGGGTGGATACGCAGTATTTT. This sequence encodes CASSQEGVDTQYF.

This clonotype was seen at least ten times. V is TRBV2 and J is TRBJ2-2; 15 bases agree with TRBD2. The germline CDR1 and CDR2 sequences are SNHLY and FYNNEI. This CDR3 spans 16 amino acids. Trimming took 4 bases from V and 7 from J; bases not matched to a gene: 4. The chain's CDR3 is CASSAGLAGGFGELFF. CDR3 in DNA: TGTGCCAGCAGTGCGGGACTAGCGGGAGGATTCGGGGAGCTGTTTTTT.

This clonotype was counted only a few times. V gene TRBV12-5 combines with J gene TRBJ2-1, with TRBD1 matching over 10 bases. With V trimmed by 4 bases and J by 6 bases, 6 bases remained unmatched. Germline V gene sequence: CDR1 LGHNT, CDR2 FRNRAP. CDR3 length: 15 amino acids. The CDR3 DNA is TGTGCTAGTGGTTACGGGACAGGGGATTTCAATGAGCAGTTCTTC. Translating it yields CASGYGTGDFNEQFF.